The next 30 T cell receptor beta chains were all read from a single sample in a study of blood T cell repertoires in COVID-19. The protocol was immunoSEQ multiplex PCR, while the TCRdb copy is restricted to in-frame clones and leaves out a portion. The sample contains about 190,000 clones, around 84% of which appear only once. The sample taken for sequencing was PBMCs or T cells enriched from blood (not recorded which). The receptors stem from a woman in her 30s who had been exposed to COVID-19.

The rearrangement links TRBV27 to TRBJ2-7; 7 bases map to TRBD2. V trimming: 7 bases; J trimming: 0 bases; junction bases outside the gene matches: 3. The CDR3 is made up of 13 amino acids. Germline V gene data show CDR1 as MNHEY and CDR2 as SMNVEV (reference sequence). CDR3 loop: CASMGRDSYEQYF. CDR3 DNA: TGTGCCAGCATGGGGAGGGACTCCTACGAGCAGTACTTC.

The chain is built from TRBV21-1 and TRBJ1-1; the table calls TRBD1, which could not be checked here. TRBV21-1 represents a pseudogene. This CDR3 is 16 amino acids long. In DNA form, the CDR3 reads TGTGCCAGCAGCCCCCACTCCCAGGGCGGGAACACTGAAGCTTTCTTT. This codes for CASSPHSQGGNTEAFF.

The chain uses TRBV5-1 and TRBJ2-1; 8 nucleotides agree with TRBD2. The germline V gene has CDR1 SGHRS and CDR2 YFSETQ. V gave up 4 bases and J gave up 0 bases; unmatched junction bases: 6. This CDR3 is built from 16 residues. The CDR3 loop reads CASSPRGGLSYNEQFF. In DNA, the CDR3 is TGCGCCAGCAGCCCACGGGGGGGCCTCTCCTACAATGAGCAGTTCTTC.

Concerning this clone itself: The same CDR3 is also encoded by other DNA sequences in this sample. CDR3 in DNA: TGTGCCAGCAGCTTGGACAGGGGCACAGATACGCAGTATTTT. Residues: CASSLDRGTDTQYF. The V gene is TRBV5-4, the J gene TRBJ2-3; D is perhaps TRBD1 (6 bases). Per germline, CDR1 SGHNT and CDR2 YYREEE (reference sequence). V gave up 0 bases and J gave up 1 base, with 6 bases separating them. The CDR3 has 14 amino acids. The full variable domain, rest sourced from reference TRBV5-4 and TRBJ2-3, is ETGVTQSPTHLIKTRGQQVTLRCSSQSGHNTVSWYQQALGQGPQFIFQYYREEENGRGNFPPRFSGLQFPNYSSELNVNALELDDSALYLCASSLDRGTDTQYFGPGTRLTVL.

The CDR3 sequence is CASSGTGGLGSYNSPLHF. The CDR3 nucleotides read TGTGCCAGTAGCGGGACAGGGGGCCTTGGCTCCTATAATTCACCCCTCCACTTT. The gene calls are TRBV19 and TRBJ1-6; 12 bases align to TRBD1. This CDR3 comprises 18 residues. The germline V gene has CDR1 LNHDA and CDR2 SQIVND (reference sequence). Trimming removed 6 bases from V and 0 bases from J; junction bases left unmatched: 6.

The V gene is TRBV3-1 (or the pseudogene TRBV3-2), the J gene TRBJ1-5; TRBD1 aligns across 8 bases. Germline values: CDR1 LGHDT, CDR2 YNNKEL (reference sequence). The CDR3 covers 15 residues. V lost 4 bases, J lost 5 bases, and 7 bases stayed unmatched. Here the CDR3 DNA reads TGTGCCAGCAGCCGGACAGGGACAATTCATCAGCCCCAGCATTTT. The encoded protein is CASSRTGTIHQPQHF.

The chain carries TRBV5-1 and TRBJ2-2; D may be TRBD2 (5 bases). This CDR3 region has 13 residues. V was trimmed by 2 bases and J by 7 bases, leaving 9 bases between them. Germline-derived CDR1 and CDR2 are SGHRS and YFSETQ. The CDR3 reads CASSLAADGELFF. The CDR3 DNA reads TGCGCCAGCAGCTTAGCAGCGGACGGGGAGCTGTTTTTT.

This chain joins TRBV5-1 and TRBJ1-1; D unresolved. With 3 bases removed from V and 1 base from J, the gap between germline ends came to 10 bases. Germline CDR1 SGHRS, CDR2 YFSETQ. There are 14 residues in the CDR3. This chain's CDR3 is CASSWHEGNTEAFF. CDR3 DNA sequence: TGCGCCAGCAGCTGGCACGAGGGGAACACTGAAGCTTTCTTT.

The CDR3 coding sequence is TGTGCCAGCTCTACAGGGCTATCTAATGAAAAACTGTTTTTT. Protein: CASSTGLSNEKLFF. The V call is TRBV18, the J call TRBJ1-4, with a weak D call TRBD1 (6 bases). Trimming pared 6 bases from V and 3 bases from J, leaving 11 bases between. CDR3 length equals 14 residues. CDR1 and CDR2 from the germline V gene are KGHSH and LQKENI.

The chain joins TRBV30 to TRBJ1-4; no clear D. Trimming stripped 0 bases from V and 0 bases from J, with 14 bases between. The CDR3 is 17 amino acids. Per germline, CDR1 GTSNPN and CDR2 SVGIG (reference sequence). DNA of the CDR3: TGTGCCTGGAGTGTATCCAGGCCCCTTGCAACTAATGAAAAACTGTTTTTT. Translated: CAWSVSRPLATNEKLFF.

This rearrangement joins TRBV9 to TRBJ2-2; maybe TRBD1 (5 bases). Trimming took off 0 bases at V and 1 base at J, with 13 bases between the two ends. The CDR3 length is 17 residues. The germline V gene encodes CDR1 SGDLS and CDR2 YYNGEE. For the CDR3, the DNA is TGTGCCAGCAGCGTAGCTCCCAGGGAAGGGAACACCGGGGAGCTGTTTTTT. Amino acid sequence: CASSVAPREGNTGELFF.

CDR3: CASSVGGTEAFF. The CDR3 bases are TGTGCCAGCAGCGTAGGAGGGACTGAAGCTTTCTTT. The chain uses TRBV9 and TRBJ1-1; D unclear. V dropped 0 bases and J dropped 5 bases, with 5 bases sitting between them. This CDR3 is 12 amino acids long. Germline lookup yields CDR1 SGDLS and CDR2 YYNGEE.

The chain employs TRBV19 and TRBJ2-5, with a weak D call TRBD2 (5 bases). CDR1 and CDR2 from the germline V gene are LNHDA and SQIVND (reference sequence). Between the trimmed V and J ends, which lost 5 bases and 5 bases, there was a span of 12 bases. The CDR3 spans 13 residues. This CDR3 is CASSEAVGETQYF. The CDR3 DNA reads TGTGCCAGTAGTGAAGCGGTAGGGGAGACCCAGTACTTC.

The chain carries TRBV6-1 and TRBJ1-6; D gene unclear. The ends were cut back, 3 bases at V and 9 bases at J, with 27 bases in the middle. The CDR3 sequence is 19 residues long. CDR1 and CDR2 (germline): MNHNS, SASEGT. The CDR3 sequence is CASSEGREEARWVSSPLHF. CDR3 sequence (DNA): TGTGCCAGCAGTGAGGGAAGGGAGGAGGCCCGGTGGGTTTCTTCACCCCTCCACTTT.

This clone has a single count. The chain carries TRBV6-5 and TRBJ2-7; 9 bases are shared with TRBD2. CDR1 is MNHEY, CDR2 SVGAGI, per germline. The V and J ends lost 7 bases and 2 bases, in that order; junction bases with no gene match: 9. This CDR3 is 15 amino acids long. The CDR3 nucleotides are TGTGCCAGCAAAACCAGCGGGGGGAAAGCCTACGAGCAGTACTTC. It codes for CASKTSGGKAYEQYF.

This chain links TRBV27 with TRBJ2-7; 9 bases fit TRBD1. V lost 6 bases and J lost 4; bases outside the gene matches: 13. This CDR3 has 16 amino acids. CDR1 MNHEY and CDR2 SMNVEV come from the germline V gene (reference sequence). The CDR3 is CASRSAQQGAHYEQYF. The DNA of the CDR3 is TGTGCCAGCAGGTCAGCCCAACAGGGGGCGCATTACGAGCAGTACTTC.

On this clone: The sample has other DNA sequences that encode this CDR3 too. V usage is TRBV5-6 and J usage is TRBJ1-1; a weak D match, TRBD1 (5 bases). V was trimmed by 2 bases and J by 1 base, leaving 9 bases between them. CDR3 length: 14 residues. In germline, CDR1 is SGHDT, CDR2 YYEEEE. CDR3 in amino acids: CASSLGTGNTEAFF. Written as DNA, the CDR3 is TGTGCCAGCAGCTTAGGCACAGGGAACACTGAAGCTTTCTTT. The variable domain in full, with the rest retrieved from reference TRBV5-6 and TRBJ1-1, is DAGVTQSPTHLIKTRGQQVTLRCSPKSGHDTVSWYQQALGQGPQFIFQYYEEEERQRGNFPDRFSGHQFPNYSSELNVNALLLGDSALYLCASSLGTGNTEAFFGQGTRLTVV.

A single count supports this clone. The J gene is TRBJ1-1, the V gene TRBV6-5; D unclear. The V gene lost 6 bases and the J gene lost 10 bases, with 9 bases spanning the gap. This CDR3 spans 10 amino acids. Germline V gene data show CDR1 as MNHEY and CDR2 as SVGAGI. The chain's CDR3 is CASRAVGAFF. The CDR3 nucleotides are TGTGCCAGCAGAGCTGTTGGAGCTTTCTTT.

A single count supports this clone. The chain joins TRBV19 to TRBJ2-5, with 10 bases identical to TRBD2. Trimming at V came to 1 base and at J to 4 bases, leaving 9 bases not matched to a gene. Germline CDR1 reads LNHDA; CDR2 reads SQIVND (reference sequence). CDR3 length equals 17 residues. CDR3 sequence (DNA): TGTGCCAGTAGTATAGCAGCGGGGGGGCTTTCGGTAGAGACCCAGTACTTC. Its translation is CASSIAAGGLSVETQYF.

This chain joins TRBV5-5 and TRBJ1-1, with unresolved D. This CDR3 is built from 13 residues. CDR1 SGHKS and CDR2 YYEKEE come from the germline V gene (reference sequence). V was cut by 1 base and J by 0 bases, with 4 bases left in between. CDR3: CASSLSVNTEAFF. CDR3 sequence (DNA): TGTGCCAGCAGCTTGTCGGTGAACACTGAAGCTTTCTTT. The entire variable domain, with the rest obtained from reference TRBV5-5 and TRBJ1-1, is as follows: DAGVTQSPTHLIKTRGQQVTLRCSPISGHKSVSWYQQVLGQGPQFIFQYYEKEERGRGNFPDRFSARQFPNYSSELNVNALLLGDSALYLCASSLSVNTEAFFGQGTRLTVV.

The chain recombines TRBV2 with TRBJ1-1; D is unclear. Germline V gene sequence: CDR1 SNHLY, CDR2 FYNNEI. The CDR3 spans 16 residues. The V and J ends lost 0 bases and 1 base respectively, with 12 bases between them. The CDR3 nucleotides read TGTGCCAGCAGTGAAGCGCTTAGACTTTGGAACACTGAAGCTTTCTTT. Protein product: CASSEALRLWNTEAFF.

The chain has TRBV9 and TRBJ2-1; TRBD2 agrees at 9 bases. J was trimmed by 3 bases and V by 4 bases; bases with no gene match: 8. The CDR3 runs 16 residues. The V gene's germline CDR1 is SGDLS and CDR2 YYNGEE. CDR3 sequence: CASSSGGGVDYNEQFF. The DNA of the CDR3 is TGTGCCAGCAGCTCGGGCGGGGGGGTTGACTACAATGAGCAGTTCTTC.

This clone was detected only once. The V call is TRBV7-9, the J call TRBJ1-3; D possibly corresponds to TRBD1 (6 bases). The CDR3 is 16 amino acids. CDR1 and CDR2 (germline): SEHNR, FQNEAQ (reference sequence). V was pared by 5 bases and J by 0 bases, with 14 bases between. The CDR3 loop is CASSPRGGISGNTIYF. DNA for the CDR3: TGTGCCAGCAGCCCGAGGGGGGGGATCTCTGGAAACACCATATATTTT.

The chain combines TRBV15 with TRBJ1-2; weak D call: TRBD1 (5 bases). The germline V and J ends were trimmed by 4 bases and 2 bases, with 14 bases remaining between them. Germline V lookup: CDR1 LNHNV, CDR2 YYDKDF (reference sequence). The CDR3 runs to 15 residues. DNA for the CDR3: TGTGCCACCAGCAAAAAGACAGCTGACAACTATGGCTACACCTTC. This translates into CATSKKTADNYGYTF. The entire variable domain, with the rest obtained from reference TRBV15 and TRBJ1-2, is as follows: DAMVIQNPRYQVTQFGKPVTLSCSQTLNHNVMYWYQQKSSQAPKLLFHYYDKDFNNEADTPDNFQSRRPNTSFCFLDIRSPGLGDTAMYLCATSKKTADNYGYTFGSGTRLTVV.

The chain combines TRBV7-9 with TRBJ2-7; D perhaps matches TRBD1 (6 bases). V was clipped by 7 bases and J by 3 bases, with 16 bases between them. The germline CDR1 and CDR2 sequences are SEHNR and FQNEAQ (reference sequence). The CDR3 contains 14 residues. CDR3 loop: CASTTGPPFYEQYF. The DNA of the CDR3 is TGTGCCAGCACCACAGGGCCCCCCTTCTACGAGCAGTACTTC.

V is TRBV11-1 and J is TRBJ2-3, with 10 bases lining up with TRBD2. The CDR3 has 15 residues. The trim removed 1 base at V and 6 bases at J, leaving 4 bases unmatched. Germline lookup yields CDR1 SGHAT and CDR2 FQDESV (reference sequence). The CDR3 nucleotides are TGTGCCAGCAGCTTAGTTCTAGCGGGGGTGGATACGCAGTATTTT. It yields the protein CASSLVLAGVDTQYF.

This clone was seen a handful of times. V and J are TRBV7-9 and TRBJ2-1; a possible D gene is TRBD2 (5 bases). CDR3 size: 14 residues. V was cut by 0 bases and J by 9 bases, with 12 bases left in between. The V gene's germline CDR1 is SEHNR and CDR2 FQNEAQ (reference sequence). As DNA, the CDR3 is TGTGCCAGCAGCTTAGCGGATAGAAGCGGTGAGCAGTTCTTC. Its protein is CASSLADRSGEQFF.

The rearrangement joins TRBV7-8 to TRBJ2-2; D is unresolved. This CDR3 region has 13 residues. The V and J ends lost 2 bases and 9 bases respectively, with 10 bases between them. Germline assignment: CDR1 SGHVS and CDR2 FQNEAQ. The CDR3 spells CASSLQADRELFF. As DNA, the CDR3 is TGTGCCAGCAGCTTACAGGCAGACCGGGAGCTGTTTTTT.

This sequence joins TRBV6-6 and TRBJ1-2; D unresolved. The germline V gene has CDR1 MNHNY and CDR2 SVGAGI (reference sequence). This CDR3 has 12 amino acids. V shed 8 bases and J shed 8 bases, with 15 bases lying between them. Here the CDR3 DNA reads TGTGCCAGCTTTCGACAATTAAACGGCTACACCTTC. This codes for CASFRQLNGYTF.

This rearrangement joins TRBV9 to TRBJ2-7; TRBD2 might be the D (5 bases). The CDR3 loop spans 12 amino acids. Trimming pared 4 bases from V and 1 base from J, leaving 6 bases between. Germline V lookup: CDR1 SGDLS, CDR2 YYNGEE. CDR3 in DNA: TGTGCCAGCAGCTCGGGATCCTACGAGCAGTACTTC. Translation gives CASSSGSYEQYF.